The 20 T cell receptor beta chains below come from one sample, sequenced in a study of T cell clones after liver transplantation. This table comes from immunoSEQ multiplex PCR, and its TCRdb copy is limited to in-frame clones, with some not included. The profile covers 20,000 to 25,000 clones, with about four fifths appearing a single time and around 32% taken by the ten largest. The sample was CD8+ T cells from blood, taken around 52 months after liver transplant. The receptor set was obtained from a human patient who received a liver transplant. Some T cells could come from the graft donor.

The chain couples TRBV7-2 to TRBJ2-1; 10 bases are a match to TRBD2. After removal of 1 base from V and 14 bases from J, the junction contained 8 bases not matched to a gene. CDR1 is SGHTA, CDR2 FQGNSA, per germline. The CDR3 runs to 14 residues. The CDR3 is CASSLGNSGGLEFF. The CDR3 DNA follows: TGTGCCAGCAGCTTAGGGAATAGCGGGGGGTTGGAGTTCTTC.

The chain has TRBV7-6 and TRBJ2-7, with a weak D call TRBD2 (6 bases). Trimming removed 4 bases at V and 2 bases at J, with 12 bases between. The CDR3 covers 14 residues. Germline V gene lookup returns CDR1 SGHVS and CDR2 FNYEAQ. The CDR3 spells CASSSVEGAYEQYF. CDR3 DNA: TGTGCCAGCAGCTCCGTGGAGGGCGCCTACGAGCAGTACTTC.

The V and J genes are TRBV7-3 and TRBJ2-1, with 9 bases that match TRBD2. The germline gives CDR1 SGHTA, CDR2 FQGTGA. V was pared by 5 bases and J by 3 bases, with 2 bases of the junction left unmatched. The CDR3 runs to 14 residues. The CDR3 DNA reads TGTGCCAGCAGCCTTAGCGGGGGCTACAATGAGCAGTTCTTC. It translates to CASSLSGGYNEQFF.

V is TRBV27 and J is TRBJ2-7, with 9 bases that match TRBD1. CDR1 is MNHEY and CDR2 is SMNVEV in the germline V gene (reference sequence). The CDR3 length is 12 residues. Trimming took 5 bases from V and 11 from J; bases not matched to a gene: 7. In DNA form, the CDR3 reads TGTGCCAGCAGTGACCACCGGGACAGGGAGTACTTC. Translating gives CASSDHRDREYF.

The chain has TRBV9 and TRBJ2-1, with TRBD1 matching 7 bases. V dropped 8 bases and J dropped 3; count of bases not matched to a gene: 2. The length of the CDR3 is 12 residues. The germline V gene has CDR1 SGDLS and CDR2 YYNGEE. The CDR3 DNA sequence: TGTGCCAGTGGGGACAGCTACAATGAGCAGTTCTTC. Translation: CASGDSYNEQFF.

CDR3 residues: CASSFQGEYNEQFF. The DNA for the CDR3 is TGTGCCAGCAGTTTCCAGGGCGAGTACAATGAGCAGTTCTTC. This chain connects TRBV27 to TRBJ2-1; TRBD1 might be the D (5 bases). Germline assignment: CDR1 MNHEY and CDR2 SMNVEV (reference sequence). The CDR3 runs 14 residues. V was shortened by 3 bases and J by 4 bases, with 10 bases between the two germline ends.

V is TRBV6-1 and J is TRBJ1-4; TRBD1 agrees at 8 bases. J gave up 6 bases and V 4 bases, and 4 bases lay outside the gene matches. CDR1 is MNHNS and CDR2 is SASEGT in the germline V gene. The CDR3 loop spans 14 amino acids. The CDR3 DNA follows: TGTGCCAGCAGTGGACAGGGGAGATATGAAAAACTGTTTTTT. Protein sequence: CASSGQGRYEKLFF.

This clone appeared once. This chain joins TRBV11-2 and TRBJ2-3, with 8 positions matching TRBD2. Germline V gene lookup returns CDR1 SGHAT and CDR2 FQNNGV. Trimming cost V 1 base and J 2 bases; bases outside gene matches: 5. This CDR3 has 16 residues. This CDR3 is CASSLGAGVITDTQYF. CDR3 DNA sequence: TGTGCCAGCAGCTTAGGAGCGGGGGTAATCACAGATACGCAGTATTTT.

This chain joins TRBV30 and TRBJ2-2; D is unclear. The CDR3 has 12 residues. V was cut by 5 bases and J by 5 bases, with 9 bases left in between. Germline-derived CDR1 and CDR2 are GTSNPN and SVGIG (reference sequence). CDR3 protein: CAWSGGTGELFF. CDR3 bases: TGTGCCTGGTCTGGTGGGACCGGGGAGCTGTTTTTT.

The CDR3 region is CASSLVEGFSSYEQYF. CDR3 sequence (DNA): TGTGCCAGCAGCTTAGTAGAGGGTTTTAGCTCCTACGAGCAGTACTTC. This chain connects TRBV7-8 to TRBJ2-7; D possibly corresponds to TRBD2 (5 bases). Germline V gene lookup returns CDR1 SGHVS and CDR2 FQNEAQ. The CDR3 length is 16 residues. Trimming shortened V by 1 base and J by 0 bases, and 13 bases separated the two germline ends.

With respect to this clone: Different DNA sequences within this sample yield the same CDR3. The V and J genes are TRBV7-2 and TRBJ1-2; no clear D. CDR3 length equals 14 residues. Germline CDR1 and CDR2: SGHTA and FQGNSA. V lost 5 bases and J 7 bases, leaving 17 bases between the germline ends. CDR3: CASSPPSTRPGYTF. DNA of the CDR3: TGTGCCAGCAGCCCCCCGTCTACCCGGCCTGGCTACACCTTC.

The rearrangement joins TRBV27 to TRBJ2-1; 14 positions agree with TRBD2. Germline V CDR1 and CDR2: MNHEY, SMNVEV (reference sequence). The junction had 6 bases not matched to a gene; V was cut back by 5 bases and J by 6 bases. The CDR3 loop spans 16 amino acids. CDR3 loop: CASSVTSGGAGNEQFF. The CDR3 DNA reads TGTGCCAGCAGTGTGACTAGCGGGGGGGCTGGCAATGAGCAGTTCTTC.

The gene calls are TRBV5-1 and TRBJ2-7; 8 bases map to TRBD1. The V segment lost 3 bases and the J segment 1 base; nucleotides outside the gene matches: 3. CDR1 and CDR2 (germline): SGHRS, YFSETQ. There are 14 residues in the CDR3. CDR3 sequence (DNA): TGCGCCAGCAGCTCCGGGACAGGATCCTACGAGCAGTACTTC. Amino acid sequence: CASSSGTGSYEQYF.

This clone appeared a few times. The V gene is TRBV27, the J gene TRBJ2-2; possibly TRBD1 for D (6 bases). V lost 4 bases, J lost 4 bases, and 22 bases lay in between. CDR1 and CDR2 from the germline V gene are MNHEY and SMNVEV (reference sequence). The CDR3 extends over 18 amino acids. CDR3 protein: CASSSLNPGQIGTGELFF. CDR3 nucleotide sequence: TGTGCCAGCAGTTCCTTAAACCCCGGACAGATTGGCACCGGGGAGCTGTTTTTT.

As to this clone: The junction departs from the called germline gene at one end, perhaps through a read error. The chain uses TRBV29-1 and TRBJ1-3; D is perhaps TRBD1 (5 bases). CDR3 length equals 12 residues. In germline, CDR1 is SQVTM, CDR2 ANQGSEA. This chain's CDR3 is CSVEGDGNTIYF. CDR3 sequence (DNA): TGCAGCGTAGAAGGGGATGGAAACACCATATATTTT.

The chain combines TRBV4-1 with TRBJ1-2, with a tentative D call TRBD1 (5 bases). Germline lookup yields CDR1 MGHRA and CDR2 YSYEKL. Trimming removed 0 bases at V and 5 bases at J, with 13 bases between. The CDR3 runs 15 residues. CDR3 nucleotide sequence: TGCGCCAGCAGCCAAGATCGGCAGGGCCCTTATGGCTACACCTTC. Its protein product is CASSQDRQGPYGYTF.

The V call is TRBV6-1, the J call TRBJ2-5; D gene unclear. This CDR3 contains 14 residues. The germline V gene encodes CDR1 MNHNS and CDR2 SASEGT. V lost 2 bases and J lost 5, with 12 bases in between. The chain's CDR3 is CASSEWGPLETQYF. CDR3 in DNA: TGTGCCAGCAGTGAATGGGGTCCTTTGGAGACCCAGTACTTC.

The chain links TRBV7-2 to TRBJ2-7, with 9 positions matching TRBD2. V dropped 3 bases and J dropped 2; count of bases not matched to a gene: 5. CDR1 is SGHTA, CDR2 FQGNSA, per germline. The CDR3 runs 15 residues. The CDR3: CASSFEGTSTYEQYF. The CDR3 nucleotides read TGTGCCAGCAGCTTCGAAGGGACTAGCACCTACGAGCAGTACTTC.

V is TRBV2 and J is TRBJ2-7; D not certain. Trimming shortened V by 0 bases and J by 5 bases, and 14 bases separated the two germline ends. This CDR3 has 15 amino acids. Germline-derived CDR1 and CDR2 are SNHLY and FYNNEI. This chain's CDR3 is CASSEALDTGNEQYF. In nucleotides, the CDR3 is TGTGCCAGCAGTGAAGCGCTAGATACTGGGAACGAGCAGTACTTC.

The chain carries TRBV9 and TRBJ2-2, with D possibly TRBD1 on 6 matching bases. CDR1 is SGDLS, CDR2 YYNGEE, per germline. The CDR3 loop spans 13 amino acids. V was shortened by 5 bases and J by 5 bases, with 10 bases between the two germline ends. The CDR3 DNA is TGTGCCAGCAGAGGGGGTGGTACCGGGGAGCTGTTTTTT. It codes for CASRGGGTGELFF.